This T cell receptor (beta chain) was identified during a study of T cell changes during pregnancy in multiple sclerosis. Comment on this clone: A much larger clonotype is one base distant, so this may be a read error. Other DNA sequences in this sample translate to the same CDR3.

Assay used: immunoSEQ multiplex PCR; TCRdb lists only in-frame clones, some missing. Counted here are approximately 30,000 clones, more than 70% occurring once; the ten biggest clones make up around 8.1%. The CDR3 spans 15 residues. V gave up 0 bases and J gave up 1 base; unmatched junction bases: 1. The germline V gene encodes CDR1 MRHNA and CDR2 SNTAGT. This TCR derives from a female donor with multiple sclerosis, enrolled in a pregnancy study. The sample was CD8+ T cells from peripheral blood mononuclear cells, taken in the second trimester of pregnancy. V and J are TRBV6-4 and TRBJ2-3; TRBD2 agrees at 7 bases. The CDR3 reads CASSDSSGGTDTQYF. CDR3 bases: TGTGCCAGCAGTGACTCGAGCGGGGGCACAGATACGCAGTATTTT.